These T cell receptor beta chains were read from a single sample in a study of blood T cell repertoires in COVID-19. Profiling relied on immunoSEQ multiplex PCR, and the TCRdb table lists in-frame clones only, not all of them. The data contain roughly 30,000 clones, roughly 83% of them seen just once; the ten biggest clones take up roughly 10%. Sequencing used peripheral blood. All receptors derive from an older man with active COVID-19. Both conserved end residues are trimmed from each CDR3. D genes are given only for firm matches.

v_call	d_call	j_call	cdr3_aa
TRBV7-3	TRBD1	TRBJ2-1	ASSQSPGQFRPYNEQF
TRBV2	TRBD1	TRBJ2-1	ASSGGQGLEQF
TRBV10-3	.	TRBJ2-2	AISPRDRGNGELF
TRBV6-5	TRBD1	TRBJ2-5	ASSYPGQQKQETQY
TRBV18	TRBD1	TRBJ1-5	ASSGTGNNQPQH
TRBV29-1	TRBD1	TRBJ1-4	SARTGINEKLF
TRBV5-8	.	TRBJ1-2	ASSSGQGRHYGYT
TRBV4-2	.	TRBJ1-2	ASSQDPRNGYT
TRBV24-1	.	TRBJ2-5	ATSDIGTEETQY
TRBV3-1/TRBV3-2	TRBD1	TRBJ1-1	ASSRQMQGGEAF
TRBV19	.	TRBJ2-1	ASSVTGTPLWDEQF
TRBV7-9	TRBD1	TRBJ1-6	ASGSVSGGSPNSPLH
TRBV2	.	TRBJ1-2	ASSEYVGGGRIDGYT
TRBV3-1/TRBV3-2	.	TRBJ1-4	ASSLSTGLRTNEKLF
TRBV5-4	.	TRBJ2-5	ASSLIFGSQETQY
TRBV19	TRBD2	TRBJ2-3	ASTPGLQRADTQY
TRBV7-9	TRBD2	TRBJ2-3	ASTHGGDVDTQY
TRBV5-4	TRBD2	TRBJ2-1	ASSSSRTSGNNEQF
TRBV23-1	TRBD1	TRBJ2-7	ASSPGQGLYEQY
TRBV20-1	.	TRBJ1-3	SVVRENTIY
TRBV2	TRBD1	TRBJ1-1	ASRGQMNTEAF
TRBV28	.	TRBJ2-7	ASSHLTGLEQY
TRBV6-5	TRBD2	TRBJ2-1	ASNPGTSSYNEQF
TRBV30	TRBD1	TRBJ1-2	AWRKTGQFYGYT
TRBV6-5	.	TRBJ1-4	ASSKRQSDEKLF
TRBV19	.	TRBJ2-1	ASSILSGSEQF
TRBV6-5	TRBD1	TRBJ1-2	ASNPTGDVGYT
TRBV20-1	TRBD2	TRBJ2-4	SASSRTSGGDIQY
TRBV5-4	.	TRBJ1-6	ASRKEAPNSPLH
TRBV5-6	TRBD2	TRBJ2-5	ASSLTGLAKETQY
TRBV5-6	TRBD1	TRBJ2-3	ASSSDRGRFGTQY
TRBV11-2	.	TRBJ1-4	ASSAQFATNEKLF
TRBV6-1	.	TRBJ1-2	ASSEGAGRTYGYT
TRBV6-5	TRBD1	TRBJ1-2	ASRGQGEDGYT
TRBV11-2	.	TRBJ1-2	ASSPRGIYGYT
TRBV6-5	TRBD1	TRBJ1-2	ASSYGGQGTNGYT
TRBV7-9	TRBD2	TRBJ2-1	ASSVSGGAYNEQF